This entry is about one T cell receptor (beta chain). The target antigen is unknown. This sample stems from a study of cytomegalovirus exposure and HLA in healthy donors. Study-wide context: Early released data comprised around 85 million unique TCRs from HLA-typed donors. Study observations and caveats: According to reports, the classifier identified cytomegalovirus status with high specificity and sensitivity.

The PCR had 60 Vbeta and 13 Jbeta primers. The protocol was immunoSEQ multiplex PCR, while the TCRdb copy is restricted to in-frame clones and leaves out a portion. The repertoire consists of about 150,000 clones, with about 80% occurring once and the leading ten covering 13% to 15%. The CDR3 consists of 14 residues. Germline assignment: CDR1 SGHAT and CDR2 FQNNGV. Trimming took 0 bases from V and 7 from J; bases not matched to a gene: 3. Sequenced: PBMCs. The sequence derives from a woman between 40 and 50 years old in good health and CMV-seronegative. The rearrangement joins TRBV11-2 to TRBJ2-1; 7 bases line up with TRBD2. CDR3 coding DNA: TGTGCCAGCAGCTTAGATCACGGGGGGAATGAGCAGTTCTTC. It codes for CASSLDHGGNEQFF.